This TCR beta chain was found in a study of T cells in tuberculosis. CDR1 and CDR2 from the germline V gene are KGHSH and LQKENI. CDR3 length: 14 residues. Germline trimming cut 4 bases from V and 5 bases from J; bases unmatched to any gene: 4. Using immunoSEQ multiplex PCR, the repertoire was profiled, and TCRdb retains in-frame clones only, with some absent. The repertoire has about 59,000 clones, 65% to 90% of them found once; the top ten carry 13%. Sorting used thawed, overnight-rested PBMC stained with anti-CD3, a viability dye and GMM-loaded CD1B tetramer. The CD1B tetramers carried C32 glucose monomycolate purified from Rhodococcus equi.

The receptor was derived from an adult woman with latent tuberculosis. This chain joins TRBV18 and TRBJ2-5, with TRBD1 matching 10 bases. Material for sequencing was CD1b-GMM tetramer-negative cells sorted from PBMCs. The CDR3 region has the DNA TGTGCCAGCTCACGGGACAGGGGAGGCGAGACCCAGTACTTC. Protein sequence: CASSRDRGGETQYF.